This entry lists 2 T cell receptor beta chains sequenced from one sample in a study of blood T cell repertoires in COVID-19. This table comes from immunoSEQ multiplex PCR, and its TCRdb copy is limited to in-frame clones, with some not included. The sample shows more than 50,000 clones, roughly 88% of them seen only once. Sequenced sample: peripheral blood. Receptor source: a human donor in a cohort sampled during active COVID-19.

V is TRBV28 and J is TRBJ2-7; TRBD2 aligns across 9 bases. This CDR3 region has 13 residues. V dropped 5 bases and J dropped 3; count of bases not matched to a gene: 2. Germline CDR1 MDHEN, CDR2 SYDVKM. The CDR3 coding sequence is TGTGCCAGCAGTACGACTAGCGGCTACGAGCAGTACTTC. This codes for CASSTTSGYEQYF.

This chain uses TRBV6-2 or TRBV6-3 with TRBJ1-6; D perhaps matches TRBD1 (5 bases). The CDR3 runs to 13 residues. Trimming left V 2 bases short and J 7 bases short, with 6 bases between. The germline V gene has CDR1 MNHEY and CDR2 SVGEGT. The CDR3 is CASSYGANSPLHF. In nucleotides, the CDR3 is TGTGCCAGCAGTTACGGGGCGAATTCACCCCTCCACTTT.